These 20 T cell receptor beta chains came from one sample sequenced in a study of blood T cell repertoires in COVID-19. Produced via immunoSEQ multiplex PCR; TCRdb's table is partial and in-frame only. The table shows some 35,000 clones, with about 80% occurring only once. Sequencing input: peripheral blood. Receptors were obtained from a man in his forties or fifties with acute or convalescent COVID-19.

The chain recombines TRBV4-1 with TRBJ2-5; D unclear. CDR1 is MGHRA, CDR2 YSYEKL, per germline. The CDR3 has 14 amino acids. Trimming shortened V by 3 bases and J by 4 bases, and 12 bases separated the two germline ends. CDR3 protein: CASSQHQSVETQYF. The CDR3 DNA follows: TGCGCCAGCAGCCAGCATCAAAGCGTAGAGACCCAGTACTTC.

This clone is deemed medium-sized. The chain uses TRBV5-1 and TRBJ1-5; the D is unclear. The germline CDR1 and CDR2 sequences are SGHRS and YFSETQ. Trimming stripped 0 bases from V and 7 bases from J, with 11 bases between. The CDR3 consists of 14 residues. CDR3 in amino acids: CASSLGEGWQPQHF. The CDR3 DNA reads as TGCGCCAGCAGCTTGGGGGAGGGTTGGCAGCCCCAGCATTTT. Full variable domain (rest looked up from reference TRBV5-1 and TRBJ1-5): KAGVTQTPRYLIKTRGQQVTLSCSPISGHRSVSWYQQTPGQGLQFLFEYFSETQRNKGNFPGRFSGRQFSNSRSEMNVSTLELGDSALYLCASSLGEGWQPQHFGDGTRLSIL.

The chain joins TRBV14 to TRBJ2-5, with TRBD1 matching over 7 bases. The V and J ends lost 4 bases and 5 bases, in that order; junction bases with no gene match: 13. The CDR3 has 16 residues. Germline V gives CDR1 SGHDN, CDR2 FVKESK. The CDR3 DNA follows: TGTGCCAGCAGCCCCCCAAGACACAGGGGCATGGAGACCCAGTACTTC. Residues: CASSPPRHRGMETQYF.

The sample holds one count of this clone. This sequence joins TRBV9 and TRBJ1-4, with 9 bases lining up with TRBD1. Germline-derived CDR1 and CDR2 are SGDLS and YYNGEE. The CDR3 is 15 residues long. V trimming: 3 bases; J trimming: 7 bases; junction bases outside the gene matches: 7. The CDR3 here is CASSGGTGQGEKLFF. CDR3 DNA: TGTGCCAGCAGCGGGGGGACAGGGCAGGGTGAAAAACTGTTTTTT. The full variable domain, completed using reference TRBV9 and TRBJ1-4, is DSGVTQTPKHLITATGQRVTLRCSPRSGDLSVYWYQQSLDQGLQFLIQYYNGEERAKGNILERFSAQQFPDLHSELNLSSLELGDSALYFCASSGGTGQGEKLFFGSGTQLSVL.

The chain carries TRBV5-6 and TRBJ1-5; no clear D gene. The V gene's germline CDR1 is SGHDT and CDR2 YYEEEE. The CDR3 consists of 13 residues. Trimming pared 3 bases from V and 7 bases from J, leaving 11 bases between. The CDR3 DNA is TGTGCCAGCAGCTCTGGGCGGGGACAGCCCCAGCATTTT. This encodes CASSSGRGQPQHF.

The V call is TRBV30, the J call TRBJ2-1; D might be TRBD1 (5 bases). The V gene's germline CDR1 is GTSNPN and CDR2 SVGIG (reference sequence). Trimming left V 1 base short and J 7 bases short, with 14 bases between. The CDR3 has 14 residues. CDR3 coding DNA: TGTGCCTGGAGTGGGGGTGTTGGGGCGAATGAGCAGTTCTTC. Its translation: CAWSGGVGANEQFF.

This CDR3 is CAWSVSFGNTEAFF. In DNA form, the CDR3 reads TGTGCCTGGAGTGTATCGTTCGGGAACACTGAAGCTTTCTTT. The rearrangement joins TRBV30 to TRBJ1-1, with D unresolved. The CDR3 is 14 residues long. Germline loops: CDR1 GTSNPN, CDR2 SVGIG (reference sequence). The germline V and J ends were trimmed by 0 bases and 1 base, with 9 bases remaining between them.

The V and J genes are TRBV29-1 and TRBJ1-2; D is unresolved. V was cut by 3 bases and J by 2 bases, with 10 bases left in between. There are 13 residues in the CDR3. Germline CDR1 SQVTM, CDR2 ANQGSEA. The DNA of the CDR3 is TGCAGCGTTGATGAGGTCGACAACTATGGCTACACCTTC. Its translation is CSVDEVDNYGYTF.

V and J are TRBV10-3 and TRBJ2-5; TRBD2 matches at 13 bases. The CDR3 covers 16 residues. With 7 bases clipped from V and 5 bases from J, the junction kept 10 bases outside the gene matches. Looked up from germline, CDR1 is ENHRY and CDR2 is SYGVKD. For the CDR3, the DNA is TGTGCCATCAAGGGCAGACTAGCGGGAGGCTGGGAGACCCAGTACTTC. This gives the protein CAIKGRLAGGWETQYF.

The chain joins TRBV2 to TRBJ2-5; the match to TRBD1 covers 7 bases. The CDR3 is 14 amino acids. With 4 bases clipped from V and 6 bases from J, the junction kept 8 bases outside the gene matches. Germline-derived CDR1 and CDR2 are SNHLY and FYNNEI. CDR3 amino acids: CASSAGTAAKTQYF. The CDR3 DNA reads TGTGCCAGCAGTGCCGGGACAGCGGCGAAGACCCAGTACTTC.

CDR3 amino acids: CAICSGAGETQYF. The DNA for the CDR3 is TGTGCCATCTGTTCAGGGGCTGGAGAGACCCAGTACTTC. The chain carries TRBV10-3 and TRBJ2-5; possible D gene TRBD1, 6 bases. The CDR3 is 13 amino acids. CDR1 ENHRY and CDR2 SYGVKD come from the germline V gene. V shed 8 bases and J shed 4 bases, with 14 bases lying between them.

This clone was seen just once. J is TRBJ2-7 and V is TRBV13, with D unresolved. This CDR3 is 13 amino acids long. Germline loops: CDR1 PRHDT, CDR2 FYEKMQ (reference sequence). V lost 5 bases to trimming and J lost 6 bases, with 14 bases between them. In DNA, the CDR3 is TGTGCCAGCAGCCCGGGTCTGGGTGGCGAGCAGTACTTC. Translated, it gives CASSPGLGGEQYF.

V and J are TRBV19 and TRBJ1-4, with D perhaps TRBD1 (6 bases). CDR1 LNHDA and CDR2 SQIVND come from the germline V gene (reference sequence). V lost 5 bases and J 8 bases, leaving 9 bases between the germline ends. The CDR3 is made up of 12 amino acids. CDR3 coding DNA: TGTGCCAGTAGTCACAGGGAGGAAAAACTGTTTTTT. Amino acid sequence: CASSHREEKLFF.

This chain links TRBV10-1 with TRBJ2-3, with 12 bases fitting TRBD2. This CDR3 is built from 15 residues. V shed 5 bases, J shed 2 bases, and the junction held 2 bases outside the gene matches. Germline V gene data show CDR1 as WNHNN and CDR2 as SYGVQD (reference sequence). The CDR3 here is CASSRLAGATDTQYF. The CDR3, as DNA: TGCGCCAGCAGTAGACTAGCGGGGGCCACAGATACGCAGTATTTT.

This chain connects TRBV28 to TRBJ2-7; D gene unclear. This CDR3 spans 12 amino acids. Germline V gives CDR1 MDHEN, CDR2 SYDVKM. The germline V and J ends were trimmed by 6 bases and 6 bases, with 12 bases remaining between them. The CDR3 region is CASSLQISEQYF. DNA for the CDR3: TGTGCCAGCAGCCTACAGATCTCCGAGCAGTACTTC.

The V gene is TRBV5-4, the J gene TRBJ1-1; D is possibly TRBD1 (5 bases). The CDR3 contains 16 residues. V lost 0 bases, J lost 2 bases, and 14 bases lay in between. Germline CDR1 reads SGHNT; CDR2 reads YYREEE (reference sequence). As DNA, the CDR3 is TGTGCCAGCAGCTTGGGTGGCCTGAGGACAAACACTGAAGCTTTCTTT. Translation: CASSLGGLRTNTEAFF.

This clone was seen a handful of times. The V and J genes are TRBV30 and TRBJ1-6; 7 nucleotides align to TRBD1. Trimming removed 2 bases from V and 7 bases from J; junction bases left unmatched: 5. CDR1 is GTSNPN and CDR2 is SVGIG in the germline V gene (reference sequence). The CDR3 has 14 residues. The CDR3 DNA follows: TGTGCCTGGAGTATGGAGACAGGGAATTCACCCCTCCACTTT. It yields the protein CAWSMETGNSPLHF.

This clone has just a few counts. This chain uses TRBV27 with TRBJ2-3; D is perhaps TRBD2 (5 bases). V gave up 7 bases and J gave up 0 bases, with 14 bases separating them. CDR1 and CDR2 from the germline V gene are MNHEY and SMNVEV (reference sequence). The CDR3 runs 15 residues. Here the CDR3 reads CASTRDTPSTDTQYF. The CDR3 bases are TGTGCCAGCACCCGGGATACCCCTAGCACAGATACGCAGTATTTT.

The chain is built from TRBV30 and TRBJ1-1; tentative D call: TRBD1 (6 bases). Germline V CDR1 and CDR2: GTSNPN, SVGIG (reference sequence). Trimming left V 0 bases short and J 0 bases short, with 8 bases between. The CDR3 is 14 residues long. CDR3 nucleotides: TGTGCCTGGAGTGTGAAGGGGGTGAACACTGAAGCTTTCTTT. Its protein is CAWSVKGVNTEAFF.

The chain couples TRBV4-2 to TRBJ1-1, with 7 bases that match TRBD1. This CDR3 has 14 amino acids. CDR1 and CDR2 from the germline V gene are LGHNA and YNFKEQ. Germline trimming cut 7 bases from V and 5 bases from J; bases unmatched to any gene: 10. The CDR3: CASTPGGWGTEAFF. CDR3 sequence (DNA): TGTGCCAGCACACCAGGGGGTTGGGGGACTGAAGCTTTCTTT.